This T cell receptor (beta chain) is drawn from a study of T-cell reconstitution after alpha-beta-depleted transplantation in children. Unique molecular identifiers were incorporated when the TCRbeta library was constructed. TCRdb called the PCR reads again in MiXCR, with one record for every CDR3 protein. The sample records some 240,000 distinct CDR3 sequences, 9.7% being singletons. Looked up from germline, CDR1 is SGHTA and CDR2 is FQGNSA. V shed 5 bases and J shed 6 bases, with 12 bases lying between them. The CDR3 is 13 amino acids. This clonotype was counted ten times or more. The V and J genes are TRBV7-2 and TRBJ2-3; D is uncertain. The receptor was isolated from a human donor who donated a stem cell graft to a child with SCID. Sequences were derived from PBMCs from the stem cell graft donor, sampled from the stem cell graft. This CDR3 reads CASSTTRLDTQYF. In DNA, the CDR3 is TGTGCCAGCAGCACGACCCGTCTGGATACGCAGTATTTT.